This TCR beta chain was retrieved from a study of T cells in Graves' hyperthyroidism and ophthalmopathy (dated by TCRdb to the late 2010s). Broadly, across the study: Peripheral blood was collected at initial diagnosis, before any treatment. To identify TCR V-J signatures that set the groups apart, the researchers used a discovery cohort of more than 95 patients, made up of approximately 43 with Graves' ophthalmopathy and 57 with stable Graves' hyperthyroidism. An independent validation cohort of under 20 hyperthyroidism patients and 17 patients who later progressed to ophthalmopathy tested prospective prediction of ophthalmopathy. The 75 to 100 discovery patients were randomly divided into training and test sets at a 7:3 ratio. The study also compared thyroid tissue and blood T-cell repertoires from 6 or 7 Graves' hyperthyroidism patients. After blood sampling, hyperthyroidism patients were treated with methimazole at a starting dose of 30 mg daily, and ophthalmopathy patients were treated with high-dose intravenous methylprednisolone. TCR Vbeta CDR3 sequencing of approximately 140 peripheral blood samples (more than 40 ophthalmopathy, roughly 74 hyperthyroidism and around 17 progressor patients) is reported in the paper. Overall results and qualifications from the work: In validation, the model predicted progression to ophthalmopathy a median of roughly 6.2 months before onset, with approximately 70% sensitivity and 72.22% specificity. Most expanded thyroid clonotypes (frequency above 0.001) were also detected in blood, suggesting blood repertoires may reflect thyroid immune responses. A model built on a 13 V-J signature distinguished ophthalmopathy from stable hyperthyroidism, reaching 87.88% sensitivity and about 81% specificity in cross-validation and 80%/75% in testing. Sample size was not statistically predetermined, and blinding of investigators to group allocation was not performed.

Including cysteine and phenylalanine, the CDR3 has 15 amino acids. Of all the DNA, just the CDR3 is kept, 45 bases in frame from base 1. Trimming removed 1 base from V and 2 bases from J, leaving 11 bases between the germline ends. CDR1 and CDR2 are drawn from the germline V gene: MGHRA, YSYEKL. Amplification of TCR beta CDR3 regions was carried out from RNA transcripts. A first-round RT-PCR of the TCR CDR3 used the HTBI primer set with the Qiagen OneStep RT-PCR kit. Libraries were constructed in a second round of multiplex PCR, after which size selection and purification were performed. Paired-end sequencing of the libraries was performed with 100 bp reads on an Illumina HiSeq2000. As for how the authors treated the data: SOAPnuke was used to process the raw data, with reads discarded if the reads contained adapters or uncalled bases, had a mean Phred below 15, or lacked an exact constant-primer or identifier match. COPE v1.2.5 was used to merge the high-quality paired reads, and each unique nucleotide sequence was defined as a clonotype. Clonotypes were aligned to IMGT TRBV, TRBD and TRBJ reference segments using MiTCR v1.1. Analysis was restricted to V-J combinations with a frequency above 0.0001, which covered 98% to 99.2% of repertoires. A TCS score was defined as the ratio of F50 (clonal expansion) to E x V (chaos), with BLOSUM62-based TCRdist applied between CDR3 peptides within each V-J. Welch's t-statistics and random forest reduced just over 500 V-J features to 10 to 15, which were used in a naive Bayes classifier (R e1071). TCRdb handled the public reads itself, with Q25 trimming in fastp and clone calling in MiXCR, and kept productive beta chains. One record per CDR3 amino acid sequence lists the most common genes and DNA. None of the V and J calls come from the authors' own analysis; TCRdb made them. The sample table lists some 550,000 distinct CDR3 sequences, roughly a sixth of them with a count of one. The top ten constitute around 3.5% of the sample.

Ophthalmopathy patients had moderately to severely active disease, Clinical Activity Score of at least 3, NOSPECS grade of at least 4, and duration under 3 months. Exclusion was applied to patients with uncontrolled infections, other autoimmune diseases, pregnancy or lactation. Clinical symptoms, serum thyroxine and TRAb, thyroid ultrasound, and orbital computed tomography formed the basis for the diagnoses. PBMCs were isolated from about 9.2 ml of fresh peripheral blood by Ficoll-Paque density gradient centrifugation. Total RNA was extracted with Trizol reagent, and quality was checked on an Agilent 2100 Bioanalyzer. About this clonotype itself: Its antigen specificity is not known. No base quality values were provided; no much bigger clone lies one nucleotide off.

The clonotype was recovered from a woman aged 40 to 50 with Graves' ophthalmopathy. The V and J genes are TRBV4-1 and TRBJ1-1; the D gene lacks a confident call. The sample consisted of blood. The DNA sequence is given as TGCGCCAGCAGCCAAGCGACATGGGCTAACACTGAAGCTTTCTTT. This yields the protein CASSQATWANTEAFF.